One and the same sample provided the 27 T cell receptor beta chains below, sequenced in a study of cytomegalovirus exposure and HLA in healthy donors. The primer mix had 60 Vbeta and 13 Jbeta primers. Some clones are missing from TCRdb's copy, which holds only in-frame ones; the method was immunoSEQ multiplex PCR. The repertoire has about 97,000 clones, over 8% of them found once; the top ten carry around 4.9%. What was sequenced was PBMCs. The receptor set was obtained from a man aged 50-59 years in good health and CMV-seropositive.

This clone was seen only a few times. The gene calls are TRBV27 and TRBJ2-3, with 8 bases identical to TRBD1. From germline, CDR1 is MNHEY and CDR2 SMNVEV (reference sequence). With 3 bases clipped from V and 3 bases from J, the junction kept 8 bases outside the gene matches. The CDR3 loop spans 16 amino acids. The CDR3 loop reads CASSFSPGGWTDTQYF. Written as DNA, the CDR3 is TGTGCCAGCAGTTTCTCCCCAGGGGGCTGGACAGATACGCAGTATTTT.

This clone has a handful of counts. CDR3 amino acids: CATRPRASNTEAFF. DNA of the CDR3: TGTGCCACTCGGCCGAGGGCGAGCAACACTGAAGCTTTCTTT. The chain is built from TRBV6-5 and TRBJ1-1; no firm D call. V was clipped by 10 bases and J by 2 bases, with 17 bases between them. Germline V gene sequence: CDR1 MNHEY, CDR2 SVGAGI. This CDR3 spans 14 amino acids.

This chain joins TRBV7-9 and TRBJ1-1, with D unresolved. The CDR3 spans 16 residues. In germline, CDR1 is SEHNR, CDR2 FQNEAQ (reference sequence). The V gene lost 5 bases and the J gene lost 5 bases, with 21 bases spanning the gap. Written as DNA, the CDR3 is TGTGCCAGCAGCCCCCAGTTCCAGTACCGGGAAACTGAAGCTTTCTTT. Amino acids: CASSPQFQYRETEAFF. Filled out from reference TRBV7-9 and TRBJ1-1, the complete variable domain reads DTGVSQNPRHKITKRGQNVTFRCDPISEHNRLYWYRQTLGQGPEFLTYFQNEAQLEKSRLLSDRFSAERPKGSFSTLEIQRTEQGDSAMYLCASSPQFQYRETEAFFGQGTRLTVV.

This clone was recorded a few times. The rearrangement uses TRBV5-1 and TRBJ2-5; a weak D match, TRBD2 (5 bases). V dropped 0 bases and J dropped 4 bases, with 10 bases sitting between them. Germline CDR1 and CDR2: SGHRS and YFSETQ. This CDR3 has 14 amino acids. The DNA of the CDR3 is TGCGCCAGCAGCTTGGGAAAGGGAGTAGAGACCCAGTACTTC. It translates to CASSLGKGVETQYF.

There are a few counts of this clone. The rearrangement links TRBV29-1 to TRBJ2-1, with TRBD2 identical over 9 bases. The CDR3 is 13 residues long. J was trimmed by 7 bases and V by 4 bases; bases with no gene match: 5. Germline assignment: CDR1 SQVTM and CDR2 ANQGSEA. The CDR3 bases are TGCAGCGTTGTAGGCCTAGCGGGGAATGAGCAGTTCTTC. Amino acids: CSVVGLAGNEQFF.

The chain joins TRBV7-9 to TRBJ1-1, with a weak D call TRBD1 (5 bases). Germline V gene sequence: CDR1 SEHNR, CDR2 FQNEAQ (reference sequence). The CDR3 consists of 13 residues. V was trimmed by 3 bases and J by 5 bases, leaving 10 bases between them. The CDR3 DNA reads as TGTGCCAGCAGCTTCCAGGGAGGGACTGAAGCTTTCTTT. It yields the protein CASSFQGGTEAFF.

The J gene is TRBJ2-2, the V gene TRBV6-6, with TRBD2 as a possible D gene (5 bases). Germline-derived CDR1 and CDR2 are MNHNY and SVGAGI (reference sequence). The length of the CDR3 is 13 residues. Trimming removed 2 bases from V and 5 bases from J, with 6 bases in between. The DNA for the CDR3 is TGTGCCAGCAGTTACGAGGGTACCGGGGAGCTGTTTTTT. Amino acids: CASSYEGTGELFF.

The V gene is TRBV5-4, the J gene TRBJ2-2, with D possibly being TRBD2 (5 bases). V was clipped by 0 bases and J by 1 base, with 10 bases between them. The CDR3 has 16 amino acids. CDR1 and CDR2 (germline): SGHNT, YYREEE (reference sequence). CDR3 sequence reads: CASSLGGQVNTGELFF. In DNA form, the CDR3 reads TGTGCCAGCAGCTTGGGAGGGCAAGTGAACACCGGGGAGCTGTTTTTT.

This clone was recorded a few times. This chain links TRBV5-8 with TRBJ1-5; D is undetermined. Trimming removed 4 bases from V and 2 bases from J, with 16 bases in between. The length of the CDR3 is 16 residues. Germline V gene sequence: CDR1 SGHTS, CDR2 YDEGEE. In DNA form, the CDR3 reads TGTGCCAGCAGCCCTCGCGCGGTAGCAGGCAATCAGCCCCAGCATTTT. As protein: CASSPRAVAGNQPQHF.

The sample holds a few counts of this clone. The same CDR3 also results from other DNA sequences found in this sample. The rearrangement joins TRBV28 to TRBJ1-2, with TRBD1 matching over 7 bases. Losses at the gene ends were 8 bases for V and 4 bases for J; bases not matched to a gene: 4. This CDR3 comprises 12 residues. The germline V gene encodes CDR1 MDHEN and CDR2 SYDVKM. CDR3 DNA sequence: TGTGCCAGCGGCGACAGGGTCTATGGCTACACCTTC. Translation gives CASGDRVYGYTF.

This clone has more than one count but fewer than ten. The CDR3 is CARTSRGHNQPQHF. Here the CDR3 DNA reads TGTGCCAGGACATCTAGGGGGCACAATCAGCCCCAGCATTTT. The rearrangement links TRBV27 to TRBJ1-5, with 7 bases fitting TRBD1. The germline V gene has CDR1 MNHEY and CDR2 SMNVEV (reference sequence). V shed 9 bases, J shed 3 bases, and the junction held 8 bases outside the gene matches. There are 14 residues in the CDR3.

J is TRBJ1-2 and V is TRBV27, with 9 bases identical to TRBD1. Germline V CDR1 and CDR2: MNHEY, SMNVEV (reference sequence). V lost 9 bases, J lost 4 bases, and 12 bases stayed unmatched. There are 15 residues in the CDR3. CDR3 amino acids: CASSRTGDIGYGYTF. The CDR3 bases are TGTGCCAGTTCTCGGACAGGGGATATCGGCTATGGCTACACCTTC.

This clone was recorded a few times. This sequence joins TRBV21-1 and TRBJ1-1; TRBD1, the table's D call, was not compared with the DNA. TRBV21-1 is shown as a pseudogene. CDR3 size: 15 residues. The CDR3 spells CASSVLRTGEAEAFF. The CDR3 DNA is TGTGCCAGCAGCGTTCTGCGGACAGGGGAAGCTGAAGCTTTCTTT.

This chain connects TRBV10-2 to TRBJ2-1; D perhaps matches TRBD2 (7 bases). The CDR3 totals 16 residues. The ends were cut back, 2 bases at V and 10 bases at J, with 21 bases in the middle. CDR1 is WSHSY and CDR2 is SAAADI in the germline V gene. DNA of the CDR3: TGCGCCAGCAGTGAGCCCTCGGGGGGCCCGACCAGGGAGCAGTTCTTC. Residues: CASSEPSGGPTREQFF.

This clone has only a few counts. This chain joins TRBV10-3 and TRBJ2-1; 14 bases map to TRBD2. This CDR3 has 14 residues. J lost 9 bases, V lost 10 bases, and 8 bases had no gene match. The germline V gene has CDR1 ENHRY and CDR2 SYGVKD. The CDR3 is CASTGLAGVIEQFF. The CDR3 DNA follows: TGTGCCAGCACGGGACTAGCGGGAGTGATTGAGCAGTTCTTC.

The chain links TRBV5-1 to TRBJ2-3; possibly TRBD2 for D (5 bases). Germline values: CDR1 SGHRS, CDR2 YFSETQ. This CDR3 contains 15 residues. The ends were cut back, 4 bases at V and 2 bases at J, with 14 bases in the middle. The CDR3 region is CASSPTEAYTDTQYF. The CDR3 coding sequence is TGCGCCAGCAGCCCCACGGAGGCCTACACAGATACGCAGTATTTT. Complete variable domain (other parts from reference TRBV5-1 and TRBJ2-3): KAGVTQTPRYLIKTRGQQVTLSCSPISGHRSVSWYQQTPGQGLQFLFEYFSETQRNKGNFPGRFSGRQFSNSRSEMNVSTLELGDSALYLCASSPTEAYTDTQYFGPGTRLTVL.

Only a few counts were recorded for this clone. This sequence joins TRBV14 and TRBJ1-1; D uncertain. This CDR3 spans 14 amino acids. Per germline, CDR1 SGHDN and CDR2 FVKESK. The V end was cut by 1 base, the J end by 2 bases, with 8 bases between. DNA of the CDR3: TGTGCCAGCAGCCAAGGACGGGGAAACACTGAAGCTTTCTTT. Translated, it gives CASSQGRGNTEAFF.

This clone came up a few times. This chain links TRBV5-6 with TRBJ2-3; D remains ambiguous. Trimming took off 5 bases at V and 2 bases at J, with 9 bases between the two ends. The CDR3 loop spans 13 amino acids. Per germline, CDR1 SGHDT and CDR2 YYEEEE. For the CDR3, the DNA is TGTGCCAGCAGATTCGACAACACAGATACGCAGTATTTT. It yields the protein CASRFDNTDTQYF. Drawing the rest from reference TRBV5-6 and TRBJ2-3, the complete variable domain is DAGVTQSPTHLIKTRGQQVTLRCSPKSGHDTVSWYQQALGQGPQFIFQYYEEEERQRGNFPDRFSGHQFPNYSSELNVNALLLGDSALYLCASRFDNTDTQYFGPGTRLTVL.

The chain joins TRBV5-1 to TRBJ1-1, with D perhaps TRBD1 (5 bases). Trimming took 0 bases from V and 1 from J, leaving 10 bases between them. CDR1 is SGHRS and CDR2 is YFSETQ in the germline V gene. The CDR3 spans 15 residues. CDR3 coding DNA: TGCGCCAGCAGCTTGGGTGCCAGGGAGAACACTGAAGCTTTCTTT. Amino acids: CASSLGARENTEAFF.

This clone was recorded a few times. This rearrangement joins TRBV29-1 to TRBJ2-1; 8 bases are a match to TRBD1. In germline, CDR1 is SQVTM, CDR2 ANQGSEA. The CDR3 runs to 17 residues. V lost 5 bases and J lost 4; bases outside the gene matches: 16. CDR3 protein: CSVLAPPRTGPYNEQFF. DNA for the CDR3: TGCAGCGTTTTAGCCCCTCCCCGGACAGGGCCGTACAATGAGCAGTTCTTC.

About this clone itself: At one end the junction does not follow the germline gene, possibly because of a read error. Other DNA sequences in this sample translate to the same CDR3. This sequence joins TRBV4-3 and TRBJ2-3; 7 bases map to TRBD2. Germline loops: CDR1 LGHNA, CDR2 YSLEER. This CDR3 region has 16 residues. Here the CDR3 DNA reads TGCGCCAGCAGCCAAGAAGGCGGCGGGAGAGCAGATACTCAGTATTTT. It codes for CASSQEGGGRADTQYF.

The rearrangement joins TRBV5-1 to TRBJ1-4, with TRBD1 matching over 7 bases. With V trimmed by 4 bases and J by 5 bases, 11 bases remained unmatched. Germline CDR1 is SGHRS and CDR2 is YFSETQ. CDR3 length: 16 amino acids. CDR3 in DNA: TGCGCCAGCAGCCGAAAACCGGGACAGAAGAATGAAAAACTGTTTTTT. It specifies CASSRKPGQKNEKLFF.

A few counts support this clone. The J gene is TRBJ1-1, the V gene TRBV5-1; TRBD1 might be the D (5 bases). CDR1 is SGHRS and CDR2 is YFSETQ in the germline V gene. V was shortened by 4 bases and J by 0 bases, with 16 bases between the two germline ends. The CDR3 loop spans 16 amino acids. CDR3 sequence reads: CASSLDRIKVNTEAFF. DNA for the CDR3: TGCGCCAGCAGCCTAGACAGAATTAAAGTGAACACTGAAGCTTTCTTT. Supplemented by reference TRBV5-1 and TRBJ1-1, the full variable domain reads KAGVTQTPRYLIKTRGQQVTLSCSPISGHRSVSWYQQTPGQGLQFLFEYFSETQRNKGNFPGRFSGRQFSNSRSEMNVSTLELGDSALYLCASSLDRIKVNTEAFFGQGTRLTVV.

The sample holds a few counts of this clone. V is TRBV7-3 and J is TRBJ1-1, with D unresolved. Germline CDR1 reads SGHTA; CDR2 reads FQGTGA. V was pared by 2 bases and J by 3 bases, with 7 bases between. The CDR3 has 13 residues. The CDR3 nucleotides are TGTGCCAGCAGCTTACGGGTTGACACTGAAGCTTTCTTT. Its translation is CASSLRVDTEAFF.

V gene TRBV29-1 combines with J gene TRBJ1-1; 10 bases fit TRBD1. The CDR3 sequence is 13 residues long. The germline V gene has CDR1 SQVTM and CDR2 ANQGSEA. V dropped 5 bases and J dropped 3; count of bases not matched to a gene: 3. The chain's CDR3 is CSVTGTGDTEAFF. The CDR3 DNA reads TGCAGCGTTACCGGGACAGGGGACACTGAAGCTTTCTTT.

This clone was detected only a few times. V usage is TRBV9 and J usage is TRBJ2-2; 10 bases line up with TRBD1. J gave up 1 base and V 4 bases, and 13 bases lay outside the gene matches. This CDR3 is built from 19 residues. CDR1 is SGDLS, CDR2 YYNGEE, per germline. CDR3 sequence (DNA): TGTGCCAGCAGCCCGGGGGACAGGGGAGACCATAGGAACACCGGGGAGCTGTTTTTT. Protein sequence: CASSPGDRGDHRNTGELFF.

The chain couples TRBV28 to TRBJ2-1; maybe TRBD1 (6 bases). Germline lookup yields CDR1 MDHEN and CDR2 SYDVKM. The CDR3 length is 13 residues. Deletions cut 5 bases from V and 4 bases from J, with 9 bases between. This CDR3 is CASSPGDYNEQFF. The DNA of the CDR3 is TGTGCCAGCAGTCCAGGGGATTACAATGAGCAGTTCTTC.